This T cell receptor (beta chain) is from a study of metastatic and nonmetastatic thyroid tumors. All patients were untreated before thyroid surgery. In germline, CDR1 is DFQATT, CDR2 SNEGSKA (reference sequence). The CDR3 length is 15 residues. Trimming stripped 0 bases from V and 11 bases from J, with 17 bases between. TCRdb re-called clones from the PCR reads using MiXCR. This table holds 15,000 or so clones, around 29% found once. This TCR derives from a female donor with papillary thyroid cancer or a benign thyroid nodule (not recorded which). Some clones in this sample may be carry-over from other donors' samples. The chain links TRBV20-1 to TRBJ1-6; D is unresolved. The material sequenced was blood. This CDR3 reads CSARDQGLVGPPLHF. The CDR3 DNA sequence: TGCAGTGCTAGAGATCAAGGACTGGTAGGTCCACCCCTCCACTTT.